Shown below are 19 T cell receptor beta chains from a single sample sequenced in a study of identical twins. TCRdb called the 5' RACE reads again in MiXCR, with one record for every CDR3 protein. The sample records about 470,000 distinct CDR3 sequences, about 24% being singletons. These same records also appear under a second study, on T cells expressing NK-cell markers.

Sequencing was carried out using CD4+ T cells sorted from blood. These receptors came from a woman under 30 in good health.

The chain uses TRBV2 and TRBJ1-6; no reliable D call. The V end was cut by 2 bases, the J end by 6 bases, with 8 bases between. The CDR3 extends over 14 amino acids. Per the germline V gene, CDR1 is SNHLY and CDR2 is FYNNEI. The CDR3 is CASSEWPRNSPLHF. Written as DNA, the CDR3 is TGTGCCAGCAGTGAATGGCCCCGTAATTCACCCCTCCACTTT.

This clonotype has a handful of counts. J is TRBJ2-1 and V is TRBV10-3; the D call may be TRBD1 or TRBD2 (5 bases each). The CDR3 is made up of 16 amino acids. The V and J ends lost 5 bases and 6 bases respectively, with 20 bases between them. CDR1 is ENHRY and CDR2 is SYGVKD in the germline V gene. The CDR3 DNA is TGTGCCATCAGTACGGTCGGAACGGGGACCGGCAATGAGCAGTTCTTC. Translating gives CAISTVGTGTGNEQFF.

This clonotype was seen only a few times. The rearrangement links TRBV5-5 to TRBJ2-3, with a weak D call TRBD2 (5 bases). Germline lookup yields CDR1 SGHKS and CDR2 YYEKEE (reference sequence). The CDR3 is 14 amino acids. V lost 1 base to trimming and J lost 5 bases, with 11 bases between them. This CDR3 is CASSLNGMGDTQYF. The CDR3 nucleotides are TGTGCCAGCAGCTTGAACGGGATGGGAGATACGCAGTATTTT.

This chain uses TRBV12-3 or TRBV12-4 with TRBJ1-5; no clear D gene. The CDR3 has 11 residues. V shed 5 bases and J shed 9 bases, with 8 bases lying between them. The CDR3, as DNA: TGTGCCAGCAGTCACGGATGGCCCCAGCATTTT. This gives the protein CASSHGWPQHF.

This clonotype has just one count. The genes are TRBV20-1 and TRBJ1-5, with D possibly matching TRBD1 (5 bases). This CDR3 is built from 13 residues. The V gene lost 5 bases and the J gene lost 0 bases, with 8 bases spanning the gap. The germline gives CDR1 DFQATT, CDR2 SNEGSKA (reference sequence). The CDR3 reads CSAGGFSNQPQHF. CDR3 sequence (DNA): TGCAGTGCTGGGGGGTTTAGCAATCAGCCCCAGCATTTT.

The V call is TRBV11-3, the J call TRBJ2-7; 12 bases align to TRBD1. Per germline, CDR1 SGHNT and CDR2 YENEEA. V was pared by 7 bases and J by 7 bases, with 8 bases of the junction left unmatched. The length of the CDR3 is 14 residues. The CDR3 sequence is CASNTGTGGLEQYF. The CDR3 DNA reads TGTGCCAGCAATACCGGGACAGGGGGCCTTGAGCAGTACTTC.

The chain combines TRBV6-2 or TRBV6-3 with TRBJ2-2; possible D gene TRBD1, 6 bases. The CDR3 sequence is 14 residues long. CDR1 is MNHEY and CDR2 is SVGEGT in the germline V gene. The V gene lost 5 bases and the J gene lost 5 bases, with 12 bases spanning the gap. The CDR3 DNA sequence: TGTGCCAGCAGTACCCTTCAGGGGACCGGGGAGCTGTTTTTT. Amino acids: CASSTLQGTGELFF.

The rearrangement links TRBV6-5 to TRBJ1-2, with a tentative D call TRBD1 (6 bases). Between the trimmed V and J ends, which lost 2 bases and 8 bases, there was a span of 15 bases. The CDR3 is made up of 14 amino acids. CDR1 is MNHEY and CDR2 is SVGAGI in the germline V gene. CDR3 amino acids: CASSYRRGARGYTF. The CDR3 nucleotides are TGTGCCAGCAGTTACAGGCGGGGGGCGCGGGGCTACACCTTC.

This clonotype showed up just once. V usage is TRBV11-2 and J usage is TRBJ2-7; 7 nucleotides align to TRBD2. J gave up 1 base and V 5 bases, and 8 bases lay outside the gene matches. The CDR3 sequence is 15 residues long. CDR1 is SGHAT, CDR2 FQNNGV, per germline. The CDR3 nucleotides are TGTGCCAGCAGCAAAAACCGGGACTATTCCTACGAGCAGTACTTC. It translates to CASSKNRDYSYEQYF.

J is TRBJ1-1 and V is TRBV11-3; D is unclear. CDR1 and CDR2 from the germline V gene are SGHNT and YENEEA. This CDR3 comprises 13 residues. V was trimmed by 0 bases and J by 6 bases, leaving 8 bases between them. CDR3 coding DNA: TGTGCCAGCAGCTTAGAGCGCTTCTCTGAAGCTTTCTTT. This encodes CASSLERFSEAFF.

The rearrangement uses TRBV6-1 and TRBJ2-7, with D possibly being TRBD1 or TRBD2 (7 bases each). CDR1 and CDR2 from the germline V gene are MNHNS and SASEGT. The V end lost 8 bases, the J end lost 2 bases, and 16 bases lay between the germline ends. The CDR3 consists of 14 residues. The CDR3 region is CASYSGGGTYEQYF. The CDR3 DNA reads TGTGCCAGCTATTCAGGGGGAGGGACCTACGAGCAGTACTTC.

The V and J genes are TRBV4-3 and TRBJ2-1, with D perhaps TRBD1 or TRBD2 (5 bases each). The germline V gene encodes CDR1 LGHNA and CDR2 YSLEER. The V end was cut by 4 bases, the J end by 8 bases, with 15 bases between. The CDR3 runs to 14 residues. Here the CDR3 reads CASSPGRSTDEQFF. The CDR3 coding sequence is TGCGCCAGCAGCCCGGGACGGTCCACGGATGAGCAGTTCTTC.

This chain joins TRBV5-1 and TRBJ2-7; TRBD2 agrees at 8 bases. The CDR3 contains 14 residues. V lost 0 bases to trimming and J lost 3 bases; unmatched junction nucleotides: 2. From germline, CDR1 is SGHRS and CDR2 YFSETQ. The CDR3 sequence is CASSLASGFYEQYF. The DNA of the CDR3 is TGCGCCAGCAGCTTGGCTAGCGGGTTCTACGAGCAGTACTTC. The full variable domain, rest sourced from reference TRBV5-1 and TRBJ2-7, is KAGVTQTPRYLIKTRGQQVTLSCSPISGHRSVSWYQQTPGQGLQFLFEYFSETQRNKGNFPGRFSGRQFSNSRSEMNVSTLELGDSALYLCASSLASGFYEQYFGPGTRLTVT.

The rearrangement links TRBV29-1 to TRBJ2-3; the D is unclear. V lost 6 bases to trimming and J lost 4 bases, with 14 bases between them. The CDR3 covers 13 residues. Germline-derived CDR1 and CDR2 are SQVTM and ANQGSEA. For the CDR3, the DNA is TGCAGCGTGCAAATTTTGGCCGCAGATACGCAGTATTTT. This codes for CSVQILAADTQYF.

This clonotype appeared a few times. The V call is TRBV7-8, the J call TRBJ1-5; no definite D call. Germline loops: CDR1 SGHVS, CDR2 FQNEAQ. The CDR3 has 15 amino acids. V lost 3 bases to trimming and J lost 2 bases, with 11 bases between them. CDR3 sequence: CASSLGDQGNQPQHF. The DNA of the CDR3 is TGTGCCAGCAGCTTGGGAGACCAGGGCAATCAGCCCCAGCATTTT.

This clonotype was seen a handful of times. V is TRBV9 and J is TRBJ2-1, with D unclear. V lost 0 bases and J 2 bases, leaving 3 bases between the germline ends. This CDR3 is 13 amino acids long. CDR1 and CDR2 (germline): SGDLS, YYNGEE. CDR3 sequence (DNA): TGTGCCAGCAGCGTAGCAACCTACAATGAGCAGTTCTTC. As protein: CASSVATYNEQFF.

The table lists this clonotype with a few counts. This sequence joins TRBV20-1 and TRBJ2-1; a possible D gene is TRBD2 (5 bases). With 6 bases removed from V and 5 bases from J, the gap between germline ends came to 17 bases. There are 14 residues in the CDR3. Germline assignment: CDR1 DFQATT and CDR2 SNEGSKA (reference sequence). This CDR3 reads CSASEGIINNEQFF. DNA for the CDR3: TGCAGTGCGTCCGAGGGTATAATCAACAATGAGCAGTTCTTC.

The chain carries TRBV20-1 and TRBJ1-3, with D unresolved. Germline CDR1 reads DFQATT; CDR2 reads SNEGSKA (reference sequence). There are 13 residues in the CDR3. V lost 3 bases and J 0 bases, leaving 6 bases between the germline ends. Written as DNA, the CDR3 is TGCAGTGCTAGGCGGAGCTCTGGAAACACCATATATTTT. Translating it yields CSARRSSGNTIYF.

V gene TRBV20-1 combines with J gene TRBJ2-1; 12 bases are shared with TRBD2. In germline, CDR1 is DFQATT, CDR2 SNEGSKA (reference sequence). With 6 bases clipped from V and 4 bases from J, the junction kept 4 bases outside the gene matches. The CDR3 contains 14 residues. The CDR3 protein is CSARGTSGYNEQFF. For the CDR3, the DNA is TGCAGTGCCAGGGGGACTAGCGGGTACAATGAGCAGTTCTTC.